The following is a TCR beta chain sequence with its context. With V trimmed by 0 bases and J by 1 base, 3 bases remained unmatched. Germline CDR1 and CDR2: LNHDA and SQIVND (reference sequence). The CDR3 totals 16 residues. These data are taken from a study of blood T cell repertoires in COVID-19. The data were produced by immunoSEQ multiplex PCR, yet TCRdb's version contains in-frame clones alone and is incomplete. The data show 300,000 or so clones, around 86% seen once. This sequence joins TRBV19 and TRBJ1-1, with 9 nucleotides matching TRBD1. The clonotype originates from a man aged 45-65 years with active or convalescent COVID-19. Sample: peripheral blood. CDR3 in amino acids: CASSIEGTGWNTEAFF. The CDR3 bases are TGTGCCAGTAGTATAGAGGGGACAGGGTGGAACACTGAAGCTTTCTTT.